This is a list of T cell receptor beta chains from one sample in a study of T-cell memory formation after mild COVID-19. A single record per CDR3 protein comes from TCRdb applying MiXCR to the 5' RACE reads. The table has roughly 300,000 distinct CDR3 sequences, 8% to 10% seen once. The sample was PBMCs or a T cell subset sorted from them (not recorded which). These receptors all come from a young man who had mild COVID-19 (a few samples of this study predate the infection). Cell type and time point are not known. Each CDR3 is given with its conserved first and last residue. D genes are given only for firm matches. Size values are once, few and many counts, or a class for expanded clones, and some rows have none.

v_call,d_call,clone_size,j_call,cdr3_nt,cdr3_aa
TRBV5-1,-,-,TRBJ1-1,TGCGCCAGCAGCTTGGTTAAGGCTCTGAACACTGAAGCTTTCTTT,CASSLVKALNTEAFF
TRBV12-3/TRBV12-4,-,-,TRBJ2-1,TGTGCCAGCAGTTTAGTTTTTAGTTCTGTGCCCTACAATGAGCAGTTCTTC,CASSLVFSSVPYNEQFF
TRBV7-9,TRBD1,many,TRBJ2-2,TGTGCCAGCAGACCCCGGACAGGGGGCCAATCTCATATTAACACCGGGGAGCTGTTTTTT,CASRPRTGGQSHINTGELFF
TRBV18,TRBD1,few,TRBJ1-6,TGTGCCAGCTCAAGGGACAGTAGCTCCTATAATTCACCCCTCCACTTT,CASSRDSSSYNSPLHF
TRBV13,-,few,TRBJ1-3,TGTGCCAGCAGCTTGGGGGACATTTCTGGAAACACCATATATTTT,CASSLGDISGNTIYF
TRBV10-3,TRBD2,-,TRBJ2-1,TGTGCCATCAGTGAGAGCGGGGGGTCCAATGAGCAGTTCTTC,CAISESGGSNEQFF
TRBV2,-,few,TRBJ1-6,TGTGCCAGCAGTGGCCCGGGCGTCTATAATTCACCCCTCCACTTT,CASSGPGVYNSPLHF
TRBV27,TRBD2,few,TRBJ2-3,TGTGCCAGCAGTTTAGGTCTTCGCGGGGGGGCCAGGGATACGCAGTATTTT,CASSLGLRGGARDTQYF
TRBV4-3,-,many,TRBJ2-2,TGCGCCAGCAGCCAAGAAGTGCACGGCCCCGGGAACACCGGGGAGCTGTTTTTT,CASSQEVHGPGNTGELFF
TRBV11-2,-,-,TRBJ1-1,TGTGCCAGCAGCCCCGCGGGGGCGTGGACTGAAGCTTTCTTT,CASSPAGAWTEAFF
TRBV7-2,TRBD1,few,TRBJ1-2,TGTGCCAGCAGCATAAGACAGGGGGCCTCATATGGCTACACCTTC,CASSIRQGASYGYTF
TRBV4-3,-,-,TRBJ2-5,TGCGCCAGCAGCCTGACGGGGGCCCCGGCGACCCAGTACTTC,CASSLTGAPATQYF
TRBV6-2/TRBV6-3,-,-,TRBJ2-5,TGTGCCAGCAAGAAGGGGGTAGGTGAGACCCAGTACTTC,CASKKGVGETQYF
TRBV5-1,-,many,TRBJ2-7,TGCGCCAGCAGCTTGGGTCGGGGGGCCTCTGAGCGCGAGCAGTACTTC,CASSLGRGASEREQYF
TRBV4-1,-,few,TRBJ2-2,TGCGCCAGCAGACTCCAGGGCCGGGGCACCGGGGAGCTGTTTTTT,CASRLQGRGTGELFF
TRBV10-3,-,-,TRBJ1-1,TGTGCCATCAGGGAACAGGGACCTGAAGCTTTCTTT,CAIREQGPEAFF
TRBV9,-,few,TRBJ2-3,TGTGCCAGCAGCCCGCATTCATTCACAGATACGCAGTATTTT,CASSPHSFTDTQYF
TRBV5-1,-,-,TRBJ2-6,TGCGCCAGCAGTTTCCCGACCCAGCTATCTGGGGCCAACGTCCTGACTTTC,CASSFPTQLSGANVLTF
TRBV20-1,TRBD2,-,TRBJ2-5,TGCAGTGCCTCCTTAGCGGGGGGCGGGGAGACCCAGTACTTC,CSASLAGGGETQYF
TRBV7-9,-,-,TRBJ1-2,TGTGCCAGCAGCTCCCCATACGGAGGCTATGGCTACACCTTC,CASSSPYGGYGYTF
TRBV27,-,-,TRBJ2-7,TGTGCCAGCAGTCCCCCAACAGGGAACAACTACGAGCAGTACTTC,CASSPPTGNNYEQYF
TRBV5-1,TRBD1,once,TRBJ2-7,TGCGCCAGCAGCTCCGGACAGGGGGTAACCTACGAGCAGTACTTC,CASSSGQGVTYEQYF
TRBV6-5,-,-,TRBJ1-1,TGTGCCAGCAGTTACGTCAGTTCCACCACTGAAGCTTTCTTT,CASSYVSSTTEAFF
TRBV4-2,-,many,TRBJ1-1,TGTGCCAGCAGCCTAATGAAGGACACTGAAGCTTTCTTT,CASSLMKDTEAFF
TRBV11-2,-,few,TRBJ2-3,TGTGCCAGCAGCTTAGTGGTTACCTTCACAGATACGCAGTATTTT,CASSLVVTFTDTQYF
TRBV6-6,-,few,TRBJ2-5,TGTGCCAGCAAACTGCAGGGGGGAGAGACCCAGTACTTC,CASKLQGGETQYF
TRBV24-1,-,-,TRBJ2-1,TGTGCCACCAGTGATTTGGGGCAGGGGAGCAATGAGCAGTTCTTC,CATSDLGQGSNEQFF
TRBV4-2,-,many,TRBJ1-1,TGTGCCAGCAGCCAAGGTCCGGGAGCTTACACTGAAGCTTTCTTT,CASSQGPGAYTEAFF